These 24 T cell receptor beta chains were sequenced from one sample in a study of blood T cell repertoires in COVID-19. This table comes from immunoSEQ multiplex PCR, and its TCRdb copy is limited to in-frame clones, with some not included. The sample lists roughly 270,000 clones; roughly 80% were seen once. The sequenced sample consisted of PBMCs or T cells enriched from blood (not recorded which). The origin of the receptors is a man aged 35 to 55 who had been exposed to COVID-19.

The gene calls are TRBV6-5 and TRBJ1-6; tentative D call: TRBD1 (6 bases). Germline V CDR1 and CDR2: MNHEY, SVGAGI. V was shortened by 3 bases and J by 6 bases, with 9 bases between the two germline ends. The CDR3 has 14 amino acids. The CDR3 sequence: CASSYDRSNSPLHF. CDR3 sequence (DNA): TGTGCCAGCAGTTATGACAGGAGTAATTCACCCCTCCACTTT.

The rearrangement uses TRBV7-9 and TRBJ2-1, with D possibly being TRBD1 (5 bases). Looked up from germline, CDR1 is SEHNR and CDR2 is FQNEAQ (reference sequence). The length of the CDR3 is 14 residues. Trimming shortened V by 8 bases and J by 1 base, and 12 bases separated the two germline ends. CDR3 in amino acids: CASLRQGSYNEQFF. The CDR3 DNA reads as TGTGCCAGCCTACGGCAGGGTTCCTACAATGAGCAGTTCTTC.

The CDR3 DNA reads TGTGCCAGCAGCTTGGCCAGCGGGCTTTCCTACAATGAGCAGTTCTTC. Protein: CASSLASGLSYNEQFF. The rearrangement links TRBV5-6 to TRBJ2-1; D is possibly TRBD2 (6 bases). CDR1 is SGHDT and CDR2 is YYEEEE in the germline V gene. This CDR3 comprises 16 residues. V dropped 0 bases and J dropped 1 base, with 11 bases sitting between them. Combining the CDR3 with reference TRBV5-6 and TRBJ2-1 gives the whole variable domain DAGVTQSPTHLIKTRGQQVTLRCSPKSGHDTVSWYQQALGQGPQFIFQYYEEEERQRGNFPDRFSGHQFPNYSSELNVNALLLGDSALYLCASSLASGLSYNEQFFGPGTRLTVL.

The gene calls are TRBV9 and TRBJ1-1; 8 bases fit TRBD1. Looked up from germline, CDR1 is SGDLS and CDR2 is YYNGEE. J lost 0 bases, V lost 7 bases, and 8 bases had no gene match. The CDR3 totals 15 residues. DNA of the CDR3: TGTGCCAGCCGGAGGACAGGGACCATGAACACTGAAGCTTTCTTT. Its translation: CASRRTGTMNTEAFF. Drawing the rest from reference TRBV9 and TRBJ1-1, the complete variable domain is DSGVTQTPKHLITATGQRVTLRCSPRSGDLSVYWYQQSLDQGLQFLIQYYNGEERAKGNILERFSAQQFPDLHSELNLSSLELGDSALYFCASRRTGTMNTEAFFGQGTRLTVV.

Only a few counts were recorded for this clone. The rearrangement joins TRBV27 to TRBJ1-5; D uncertain. Looked up from germline, CDR1 is MNHEY and CDR2 is SMNVEV (reference sequence). This CDR3 has 16 amino acids. V lost 5 bases to trimming and J lost 5 bases, with 19 bases between them. The chain's CDR3 is CASSPQDGLEYQPQHF. The CDR3 region has the DNA TGTGCCAGCAGTCCCCAGGATGGGCTTGAGTATCAGCCCCAGCATTTT.

V gene TRBV19 combines with J gene TRBJ2-5; D is perhaps TRBD2 (6 bases). This CDR3 is built from 14 residues. The V end was cut by 11 bases, the J end by 7 bases, with 23 bases between. Germline values: CDR1 LNHDA, CDR2 SQIVND (reference sequence). The chain's CDR3 is CASNSGRDGWTQYF. The CDR3 nucleotides read TGTGCCTCCAATAGCGGCAGGGACGGTTGGACCCAGTACTTC.

This chain uses TRBV7-9 with TRBJ1-3; no clear D. CDR1 is SEHNR, CDR2 FQNEAQ, per germline (reference sequence). The CDR3 is made up of 15 amino acids. V was pared by 4 bases and J by 3 bases, with 13 bases between. Written as DNA, the CDR3 is TGTGCCAGCAGCTCGCGCCGGACTGGTGGAAACACCATATATTTT. It encodes CASSSRRTGGNTIYF.

CDR3 sequence: CASSLGGESTGELFF. The CDR3 region has the DNA TGTGCCAGCAGCTTAGGGGGGGAGTCCACCGGGGAGCTGTTTTTT. V and J are TRBV11-3 and TRBJ2-2, with D possibly being TRBD2 (6 bases). V lost 1 base and J lost 4, with 10 bases in between. CDR1 is SGHNT, CDR2 YENEEA, per germline. The CDR3 sequence is 15 residues long.

This chain uses TRBV11-2 with TRBJ1-3; 7 nucleotides match TRBD1. The CDR3 runs 17 residues. The junction had 10 bases not matched to a gene; V was cut back by 5 bases and J by 0 bases. Germline lookup yields CDR1 SGHAT and CDR2 FQNNGV. CDR3 loop: CASSRKIQGNSGNTIYF. CDR3 DNA: TGTGCCAGCAGCCGAAAAATACAGGGGAACTCTGGAAACACCATATATTTT.

The chain couples TRBV11-2 to TRBJ1-5; D is unresolved. V was clipped by 3 bases and J by 4 bases, with 7 bases between them. Germline V gene data show CDR1 as SGHAT and CDR2 as FQNNGV. This CDR3 region has 13 residues. The CDR3 loop is CASSFSGNQPQHF. CDR3 in DNA: TGTGCCAGCAGCTTTAGCGGGAATCAGCCCCAGCATTTT.

The chain joins TRBV4-1 to TRBJ2-7; TRBD2 agrees at 8 bases. The length of the CDR3 is 18 residues. The ends lost 2 bases at V and 6 bases at J; junction bases unmatched: 18. The germline gives CDR1 MGHRA, CDR2 YSYEKL. CDR3 sequence reads: CASSQTPGLVPMQREQYF. The CDR3 DNA sequence: TGCGCCAGCAGCCAAACCCCGGGACTAGTTCCGATGCAGCGCGAGCAGTACTTC.

The chain carries TRBV6-1 and TRBJ2-7; a weak D match, TRBD2 (6 bases). V was shortened by 0 bases and J by 9 bases, with 6 bases between the two germline ends. The CDR3 is 11 amino acids. The germline CDR1 and CDR2 sequences are MNHNS and SASEGT. The CDR3 nucleotides read TGTGCCAGCAGTGAAGCGCGGGGGCAGTACTTC. Its protein product is CASSEARGQYF.

This rearrangement joins TRBV6-5 to TRBJ2-7; no clear D gene. The CDR3 is 15 residues long. Germline values: CDR1 MNHEY, CDR2 SVGAGI. Trimming took 0 bases from V and 0 from J, leaving 9 bases between them. The CDR3 DNA is TGTGCCAGCAGTTACTCTACAGAAAACTCCTACGAGCAGTACTTC. Translating it yields CASSYSTENSYEQYF.

CDR3 in amino acids: CASTGSGANTEAFF. CDR3 DNA: TGCGCCAGCACAGGGTCCGGAGCGAACACTGAAGCTTTCTTT. J is TRBJ1-1 and V is TRBV5-1; tentatively, D is TRBD1 (5 bases). V lost 6 bases and J 1 base, leaving 13 bases between the germline ends. In germline, CDR1 is SGHRS, CDR2 YFSETQ. The CDR3 is 14 amino acids.

The rearrangement links TRBV19 to TRBJ2-1; TRBD1 might be the D (7 bases). This CDR3 region has 16 residues. Trimming took off 9 bases at V and 5 bases at J, with 23 bases between the two ends. Germline V gives CDR1 LNHDA, CDR2 SQIVND (reference sequence). The CDR3: CASSYPPGQRDNEQFF. The CDR3 DNA follows: TGTGCCAGCAGCTACCCACCGGGACAGCGGGACAATGAGCAGTTCTTC.

The rearrangement joins TRBV5-6 to TRBJ2-1, with D possibly matching TRBD2 (6 bases). The germline gives CDR1 SGHDT, CDR2 YYEEEE. The CDR3 consists of 14 residues. V was pared by 2 bases and J by 9 bases, with 15 bases between. CDR3 in amino acids: CASSLLTSRGEQFF. The DNA of the CDR3 is TGTGCCAGCAGCTTATTGACTAGTCGGGGTGAGCAGTTCTTC.

V is TRBV7-8 and J is TRBJ1-2; perhaps TRBD1 as D (5 bases). Germline CDR1 is SGHVS and CDR2 is FQNEAQ. V was cut by 3 bases and J by 6 bases, with 11 bases left in between. The CDR3 totals 13 residues. The chain's CDR3 is CASSFGTFNGYTF. The CDR3 bases are TGTGCCAGCAGCTTCGGGACTTTTAATGGCTACACCTTC.

The V and J genes are TRBV24-1 and TRBJ2-5; no clear D gene. V lost 5 bases, J lost 4 bases, and 10 bases lay in between. Germline CDR1 and CDR2: KGHDR and SFDVKD. CDR3 length equals 13 residues. The CDR3 here is CATSASGSETQYF. The CDR3 DNA is TGTGCCACCAGTGCCTCCGGGTCAGAGACCCAGTACTTC.

This clone came up once. The chain employs TRBV5-1 and TRBJ2-5, with D unresolved. This CDR3 region has 12 residues. Trimming took off 5 bases at V and 3 bases at J, with 8 bases between the two ends. Germline values: CDR1 SGHRS, CDR2 YFSETQ. CDR3 sequence reads: CASSVAEETQYF. The CDR3 nucleotides are TGCGCCAGCAGTGTAGCCGAAGAGACCCAGTACTTC.

This clone is a singleton in its sample. V and J are TRBV5-4 and TRBJ1-2; TRBD1 matches 7 bases. V trimming: 4 bases; J trimming: 6 bases; junction bases outside the gene matches: 15. The CDR3 length is 16 residues. Germline assignment: CDR1 SGHNT and CDR2 YYREEE (reference sequence). CDR3 nucleotide sequence: TGTGCCAGCAGCACTCGGACAGGAAGCGGAGGCGATGGCTACACCTTC. It specifies CASSTRTGSGGDGYTF.

V gene TRBV4-1 combines with J gene TRBJ2-1; 9 bases are a match to TRBD2. CDR1 is MGHRA and CDR2 is YSYEKL in the germline V gene. Trimming took 1 base from V and 3 from J; bases not matched to a gene: 4. The CDR3 covers 16 residues. For the CDR3, the DNA is TGCGCCAGCAGCCAAGCAGTAGCGGGGGTCTACAATGAGCAGTTCTTC. This translates into CASSQAVAGVYNEQFF.

DNA of the CDR3: TGTGCCAGTAGTCGCGGACTAGCGGGAGGACATCAGTTCTTC. It encodes CASSRGLAGGHQFF. The chain employs TRBV19 and TRBJ2-1; TRBD2 matches at 14 bases. The V gene end was trimmed by 5 bases and the J gene end by 13 bases; junction bases not matched to a gene: 7. Germline-derived CDR1 and CDR2 are LNHDA and SQIVND (reference sequence). CDR3 length: 14 amino acids.

The rearrangement joins TRBV23-1 to TRBJ2-2, with 7 bases aligning to TRBD2. TRBV23-1 is sorted into the ORF group, with uncertain function. CDR3 length equals 16 residues. V lost 4 bases, J lost 4 bases, and 9 bases stayed unmatched. The CDR3 DNA reads as TGCGCCAGCAGTCTTGAGACTAGCTGTAGCACCGGGGAGCTGTTTTTT. The encoded protein is CASSLETSCSTGELFF.

The chain recombines TRBV5-6 with TRBJ1-2, with D possibly matching TRBD1 (5 bases). The V and J ends lost 0 bases and 5 bases respectively, with 8 bases between them. Per the germline V gene, CDR1 is SGHDT and CDR2 is YYEEEE. The CDR3 totals 13 residues. The CDR3 bases are TGTGCCAGCAGCTTGGGACAGACTTATGGCTACACCTTC. Encoded protein: CASSLGQTYGYTF.